The present T cell receptor (beta chain) was sequenced within a study of blood T cell repertoires in COVID-19. The CDR3 spans 15 residues. V was pared by 4 bases and J by 1 base, with 13 bases between. From germline, CDR1 is KGHSH and CDR2 LQKENI. The sample holds a few counts of this clone. The table came from immunoSEQ multiplex PCR; TCRdb's copy has only in-frame clones and leaves some out. The table lists hundreds of thousands of clones, around nine tenths of them singletons, with around 3% in the top ten. The V call is TRBV18, the J call TRBJ1-2; possibly TRBD1 for D (6 bases). The TCR sequence derives from a human donor in a cohort sampled during active COVID-19. The sequenced sample was peripheral blood. The CDR3 sequence is CASSLKTGGNYGYTF. The CDR3 coding sequence is TGTGCCAGCTCACTCAAGACAGGAGGTAACTATGGCTACACCTTC.